Following are 32 T cell receptor beta chains from one sample sequenced in a study of shared clonotypes between healthy human individuals. Generated by immunoSEQ multiplex PCR, the TCRdb table keeps only in-frame clones and is missing some. Of about 460,000 clones in the sample, 77% are singletons; the top ten hold 12%. Sample: PBMCs. These receptors all come from a woman aged 40 to 49 in good health. Some clones in this sample may be carry-over from other donors' samples.

Concerning this clone itself: A much larger clonotype is one base distant, so this may be a read error. The rearrangement joins TRBV4-3 to TRBJ2-2; 7 bases map to TRBD2. The CDR3 spans 21 residues. Germline V gene lookup returns CDR1 LGHNA and CDR2 YSLEER. CDR3 sequence: CASSQDPPAGTHPQNTGELLF. The DNA for the CDR3 is TGCGCCAGCAGCCAAGATCCCCCAGCGGGAACCCACCCGCAGAACACCGGGGAGCTGCTTTTT.

V gene TRBV27 combines with J gene TRBJ2-7, with D hard to call. Germline V gene data show CDR1 as MNHEY and CDR2 as SMNVEV (reference sequence). The CDR3 covers 12 residues. Trimming cost V 6 bases and J 3 bases, with 9 bases left between them. The CDR3 region is CASSRPLYEQYF. The CDR3 DNA reads as TGTGCCAGCAGCCGCCCACTCTACGAGCAGTACTTC.

The rearrangement uses TRBV7-2 and TRBJ2-7, with D uncertain. The ends were cut back, 5 bases at V and 3 bases at J, with 11 bases in the middle. The germline CDR1 and CDR2 sequences are SGHTA and FQGNSA. The CDR3 is 13 amino acids. In DNA, the CDR3 is TGTGCCAGCAGCCCCGTTCAAGGCTACGAGCAGTACTTC. Translating it yields CASSPVQGYEQYF.

There are a few counts of this clone. One end of the junction is discordant with germline, which a read error may explain. This chain uses TRBV7-7 with TRBJ2-7, with 9 bases that match TRBD2. Germline V gene sequence: CDR1 SSHAT, CDR2 FNYEAQ (reference sequence). The CDR3 contains 15 residues. CDR3 sequence: CASSLGAGGRYEQYF. CDR3 nucleotides: TGTGCTAGCAGCTTGGGAGCGGGAGGACGCTACGAGCAGTACTTC.

At least ten counts were recorded for this clone. Other DNA variants within this sample encode the same CDR3. The rearrangement uses TRBV5-6 and TRBJ2-2; 11 bases agree with TRBD2. The CDR3 consists of 17 residues. CDR1 is SGHDT, CDR2 YYEEEE, per germline. V lost 1 base, J lost 3 bases, and 5 bases stayed unmatched. The CDR3, as DNA: TGTGCCAGCAGCTTGTATCTAGCGGGAGGCTACACCGGGGAGCTGTTTTTT. Its translation is CASSLYLAGGYTGELFF.

For the CDR3, the DNA is TGTGCCAGCGCCCGAGGGGGACCTAACTATGGCTACACCTTC. As protein: CASARGGPNYGYTF. The chain links TRBV28 to TRBJ1-2; D might be TRBD1 (6 bases). This CDR3 region has 14 residues. Trimming removed 8 bases at V and 0 bases at J, with 13 bases between. Germline-derived CDR1 and CDR2 are MDHEN and SYDVKM.

The rearrangement links TRBV5-5 to TRBJ2-7; the D is unclear. Trimming left V 4 bases short and J 6 bases short, with 11 bases between. The CDR3 is made up of 12 amino acids. Germline V CDR1 and CDR2: SGHKS, YYEKEE (reference sequence). The CDR3 bases are TGTGCCAGCAGCCACGCATACGGCGAGCAGTACTTC. Protein sequence: CASSHAYGEQYF.

This clone was picked up many times. V gene TRBV19 combines with J gene TRBJ2-1, with 11 bases identical to TRBD2. Germline lookup yields CDR1 LNHDA and CDR2 SQIVND (reference sequence). This CDR3 comprises 13 residues. V lost 9 bases, J lost 3 bases, and 1 base stayed unmatched. CDR3 nucleotide sequence: TGTGCCAGCGGGACTAGCGGCTACAATGAGCAGTTCTTC. This gives the protein CASGTSGYNEQFF.

In the case of this clone: Just one base apart from a much larger clone, this may be a read error. V usage is TRBV7-9 and J usage is TRBJ1-4; the D is unclear. The CDR3 is 13 residues long. CDR1 and CDR2 (germline): SEHNR, FQNEAQ (reference sequence). The CDR3 DNA reads as TGTGCCAGCAGCTCAACAGAAAATGAAAAACTGCTTTTT. Residues: CASSSTENEKLLF.

V is TRBV21-1 and J is TRBJ1-5. TRBV21-1 is deemed a pseudogene. The CDR3 has 16 amino acids. The DNA for the CDR3 is TGTGCCAGCAGCAAAGGGAGGCGAGAGAGCAATCAGCCCCAGCATTTT. It translates to CASSKGRRESNQPQHF.

The V call is TRBV15, the J call TRBJ1-2; possibly TRBD1 for D (5 bases). V was clipped by 6 bases and J by 5 bases, with 13 bases between them. Germline V gene data show CDR1 as LNHNV and CDR2 as YYDKDF (reference sequence). This CDR3 contains 13 residues. The DNA for the CDR3 is TGTGCCACCAGTCCTCCGGGACGTTATGGCTACACCTTC. Translated: CATSPPGRYGYTF.

The V and J genes are TRBV4-3 and TRBJ2-1; TRBD1 might be the D (5 bases). V was cut by 3 bases and J by 4 bases, with 7 bases left in between. Germline lookup yields CDR1 LGHNA and CDR2 YSLEER. The CDR3 length is 13 residues. The chain's CDR3 is CASSHSGYNEQFF. Written as DNA, the CDR3 is TGCGCCAGCAGCCACTCAGGGTACAATGAGCAGTTCTTC.

The V gene is TRBV5-1, the J gene TRBJ2-2; 9 nucleotides line up with TRBD2. The junction had 9 bases not matched to a gene; V was cut back by 0 bases and J by 6 bases. The CDR3 extends over 17 amino acids. Per the germline V gene, CDR1 is SGHRS and CDR2 is YFSETQ. The CDR3 DNA reads TGCGCCAGCAGCTTGGGATTTCCAGCGGGGGGTCCCGGGGAGCTGTTTTTT. This translates into CASSLGFPAGGPGELFF.

The chain recombines TRBV6-5 with TRBJ1-1; D is ambiguous. Trimming stripped 3 bases from V and 7 bases from J, with 9 bases between. This CDR3 spans 12 amino acids. Per the germline V gene, CDR1 is MNHEY and CDR2 is SVGAGI. In DNA, the CDR3 is TGTGCCAGCAGTTATGGCAGGAGTGAAGCTTTCTTT. Protein: CASSYGRSEAFF.

This chain uses TRBV9 with TRBJ2-1; 13 nucleotides match TRBD2. The V gene's germline CDR1 is SGDLS and CDR2 YYNGEE. Germline trimming cut 0 bases from V and 5 bases from J; bases unmatched to any gene: 2. This CDR3 spans 16 amino acids. The CDR3 region is CASSVATSGRDNEQFF. The CDR3 DNA reads as TGTGCCAGCAGCGTAGCCACTAGCGGGAGGGACAATGAGCAGTTCTTC.

The chain is built from TRBV6-6 and TRBJ2-7; TRBD1 is a possible D gene (6 bases). V was trimmed by 3 bases and J by 2 bases, leaving 8 bases between them. The germline gives CDR1 MNHNY, CDR2 SVGAGI (reference sequence). This CDR3 is built from 13 residues. In DNA form, the CDR3 reads TGTGCCAGCAGTTATACAGGGCCCTACGAGCAGTACTTC. Translation gives CASSYTGPYEQYF.

The rearrangement links TRBV29-1 to TRBJ1-1; tentatively, D is TRBD1 (6 bases). Trimming left V 0 bases short and J 1 base short, with 6 bases between. This CDR3 is 13 amino acids long. Germline loops: CDR1 SQVTM, CDR2 ANQGSEA. The CDR3 reads CSVEEQGNTEAFF. In DNA, the CDR3 is TGCAGCGTTGAAGAACAGGGGAACACTGAAGCTTTCTTT.

The chain has TRBV5-4 and TRBJ1-1, with D hard to call. V was pared by 1 base and J by 5 bases, with 9 bases between. This CDR3 region has 13 residues. Looked up from germline, CDR1 is SGHNT and CDR2 is YYREEE (reference sequence). This CDR3 reads CASSLFAGTEAFF. Written as DNA, the CDR3 is TGTGCCAGCAGCTTGTTTGCGGGAACTGAAGCTTTCTTT.

The J gene is TRBJ2-5, the V gene TRBV5-8; 12 bases align to TRBD2. Germline V gene data show CDR1 as SGHTS and CDR2 as YDEGEE. The CDR3 is made up of 15 amino acids. Trimming cost V 1 base and J 5 bases; bases outside gene matches: 3. For the CDR3, the DNA is TGTGCCAGCAGCTTGAGACTAGCGGGAGTTGAGACCCAGTACTTC. The encoded protein is CASSLRLAGVETQYF.

About this clone: This likely traces to a read error, being one base from a far larger clone. The chain employs TRBV7-9 and TRBJ2-5; 14 bases fit TRBD2. In germline, CDR1 is SEHNR, CDR2 FQNEAQ (reference sequence). The length of the CDR3 is 16 residues. The CDR3 loop is CACSEGLAGVSETQYF. Here the CDR3 DNA reads TGTGCCTGCAGCGAGGGACTAGCGGGAGTTTCGGAGACCCAGTACTTC.

Concerning this clone: At one boundary the junction diverges from the germline segment, which might be a read error. The rearrangement joins TRBV7-6 to TRBJ2-3; 7 bases align to TRBD1. The CDR3 sequence is 13 residues long. CDR1 is SGHVS, CDR2 FNYEAQ, per germline. The CDR3 loop reads CASSLGDRDRQYF. CDR3 DNA sequence: TGTGCCAGCAGCCTAGGTGACAGGGATAGGCAGTATTTT.

Concerning this clone: One base separates it from a far larger clone, so it is likely a read error. Other DNA variants within this sample encode the same CDR3. V usage is TRBV28 and J usage is TRBJ1-5, with TRBD1 as a possible D gene (5 bases). This CDR3 is 16 amino acids long. Looked up from germline, CDR1 is MDHEN and CDR2 is SYDVKM. The CDR3 DNA reads TGCGCCAGCAGTTTAGCCGCAGACAGCTACAATCAGCCCCAGCATTTT. Translated: CASSLAADSYNQPQHF.

The V call is TRBV11-3, the J call TRBJ2-1; TRBD2 is a possible D gene (6 bases). The CDR3 extends over 14 amino acids. Trimming took off 2 bases at V and 6 bases at J, with 11 bases between the two ends. Germline V gene lookup returns CDR1 SGHNT and CDR2 YENEEA. CDR3 DNA sequence: TGTGCCAGCAGCTTAAGAGGGCGGGGCAATGAGCAGTTCTTC. The encoded protein is CASSLRGRGNEQFF. Supplemented by reference TRBV11-3 and TRBJ2-1, the full variable domain reads EAGVVQSPRYKIIEKKQPVAFWCNPISGHNTLYWYLQNLGQGPELLIRYENEEAVDDSQLPKDRFSAERLKGVDSTLKIQPAELGDSAVYLCASSLRGRGNEQFFGPGTRLTVL.

The rearrangement joins TRBV11-3 to TRBJ2-1; D unresolved. CDR3 length: 13 amino acids. Germline loops: CDR1 SGHNT, CDR2 YENEEA. Trimming removed 5 bases at V and 9 bases at J, with 14 bases between. In nucleotides, the CDR3 is TGTGCCAGCAGCCCCGCTCGTCGAGGTGAGCAGTTCTTC. Translating gives CASSPARRGEQFF.

The chain links TRBV27 to TRBJ1-1; D call uncertain. There are 15 residues in the CDR3. Germline V lookup: CDR1 MNHEY, CDR2 SMNVEV (reference sequence). V lost 0 bases and J 1 base, leaving 9 bases between the germline ends. The CDR3 sequence is CASSLSGGPNTEAFF. Written as DNA, the CDR3 is TGTGCCAGCAGTTTATCAGGCGGACCGAACACTGAAGCTTTCTTT.

The rearrangement joins TRBV9 to TRBJ1-2, with D maybe TRBD1 (5 bases). V lost 0 bases to trimming and J lost 0 bases, with 18 bases between them. Germline CDR1 and CDR2: SGDLS and YYNGEE. The CDR3 is 18 amino acids. CDR3 region: CASSVGAPGTWANYGYTF. The CDR3 nucleotides read TGTGCCAGCAGCGTAGGAGCCCCGGGGACGTGGGCTAACTATGGCTACACCTTC.

The genes are TRBV5-1 and TRBJ2-7; 9 bases align to TRBD2. The V gene end was trimmed by 5 bases and the J gene end by 1 base; junction bases not matched to a gene: 7. In germline, CDR1 is SGHRS, CDR2 YFSETQ. This CDR3 has 15 residues. The CDR3 DNA sequence: TGCGCCAGCAGAGTTCAGGGACTAGCATCCTACGAGCAGTACTTC. Encoded protein: CASRVQGLASYEQYF.

In nucleotides, the CDR3 is TGTGCCAGCAGCACAATCAATTCACCCCTCCACTTT. Encoded protein: CASSTINSPLHF. This sequence joins TRBV11-2 and TRBJ1-6; D uncertain. Per the germline V gene, CDR1 is SGHAT and CDR2 is FQNNGV. The CDR3 length is 12 residues. The ends were cut back, 5 bases at V and 7 bases at J, with 6 bases in the middle.

The sample holds many counts of this clone. The rearrangement uses TRBV6-6 and TRBJ2-3; D unresolved. Trimming removed 7 bases from V and 5 bases from J, with 4 bases in between. Germline V gene data show CDR1 as MNHNY and CDR2 as SVGAGI (reference sequence). The CDR3 sequence is 10 residues long. The DNA for the CDR3 is TGTGCCAGCATGCAAGATACGCAGTATTTT. Encoded protein: CASMQDTQYF.

Concerning this clone: Only one base separates this from a far larger clonotype, so it likely reflects a read error. The genes are TRBV7-9 and TRBJ2-2; no definite D call. The V and J ends lost 2 bases and 0 bases respectively, with 19 bases between them. In germline, CDR1 is SEHNR, CDR2 FQNEAQ (reference sequence). The CDR3 totals 19 residues. In DNA, the CDR3 is TGTGCCAGCAGCTTACTTGGGCTTCCCATAACCACGAACACCGGGGAGCTGTTTTTT. Amino acid sequence: CASSLLGLPITTNTGELFF.

The table lists this clone with many counts. Other nucleotide sequences in the sample specify the same CDR3. The gene calls are TRBV15 and TRBJ1-1, with TRBD1 matching 7 bases. Germline V lookup: CDR1 LNHNV, CDR2 YYDKDF (reference sequence). This CDR3 has 14 residues. V lost 4 bases and J lost 3; bases outside the gene matches: 5. DNA for the CDR3: TGTGCCACCAGCACCGGCAGGGGGGACACTGAAGCTTTCTTT. Translating gives CATSTGRGDTEAFF.

CDR3 region: CASRIQGADGYTF. CDR3 DNA: TGTGCCAGCAGAATCCAGGGGGCCGACGGCTACACCTTC. The chain uses TRBV28 and TRBJ1-2; TRBD1 agrees at 8 bases. This CDR3 region has 13 residues. V lost 6 bases and J lost 8; bases outside the gene matches: 8. Germline values: CDR1 MDHEN, CDR2 SYDVKM.